The clone carrying this T cell receptor (beta chain) appeared once. Antigen unknown. Researchers ran immunoSEQ v3.0 at survey level. The table came from immunoSEQ multiplex PCR; TCRdb's copy has only in-frame clones and leaves some out. The sample consists of 30,000 to 40,000 clones, almost 85% of them appearing once. Specimens retained roughly 0.9-11 million cryopreserved PBMC preceding DNA extraction. This sample was taken from a study of long-term antiretroviral therapy in people with HIV. Findings and caveats of the study: Despite increasing after ART, diversity remained lower than that of transplant donor controls.

The CDR3 runs 15 residues. Germline V CDR1 and CDR2: MNHEY, SVGAGI. V gave up 5 bases and J gave up 0 bases; unmatched junction bases: 5. The source was unsorted PBMCs, collected 0.6 years after starting antiretroviral therapy. The J gene is TRBJ2-7, the V gene TRBV6-5; 9 bases fit TRBD2. This clonotype was obtained from a young man with HIV. The CDR3 DNA sequence: TGTGCCAGCAGTCCCCAGCGGGAGGCCTCCTACGAGCAGTACTTC. Translated: CASSPQREASYEQYF.